This TCR beta chain comes out of a study of cytomegalovirus exposure and HLA in healthy donors. General study results and limits: Later, TCR association rates were found to vary by HLA locus, highest for DRB1 and lowest for HLA-C. Accurate prediction of HLA-A and HLA-B alleles (for most subjects) was reportedly achieved from TCR beta sequences. CMV serostatus was the sole immune exposure data available.

Germline loops: CDR1 SGHDT, CDR2 YYEEEE. J lost 8 bases, V lost 5 bases, and 10 bases had no gene match. The CDR3 runs 14 residues. A multiplex PCR was run with 60 Vbeta primers and 13 Jbeta primers. The table came from immunoSEQ multiplex PCR; TCRdb's copy has only in-frame clones and leaves some out. The profile shows approximately 160,000 clones, approximately 80% of them singletons. This clone was seen more than once but under ten times. The antigen remains undetermined. Sequencing input: PBMCs. The chain has TRBV5-6 and TRBJ1-2; 9 bases are shared with TRBD1. The sequence came from a woman between 40 and 55 years old in good health and CMV-seropositive. This chain's CDR3 is CASRPGTGLLGYTF. CDR3 DNA sequence: TGTGCCAGCAGGCCCGGGACAGGGTTGCTCGGCTACACCTTC. Combining the CDR3 with reference TRBV5-6 and TRBJ1-2 gives the whole variable domain DAGVTQSPTHLIKTRGQQVTLRCSPKSGHDTVSWYQQALGQGPQFIFQYYEEEERQRGNFPDRFSGHQFPNYSSELNVNALLLGDSALYLCASRPGTGLLGYTFGSGTRLTVV.